This T cell receptor beta chain is drawn from a study of blood T cell repertoires in COVID-19. For the study at large: The samples span acute and convalescent COVID-19 from the United States, Italy and Spain. PBMCs, B-cell-depleted T cells, or T cells were the source of the cDNA or gDNA that made up the material.

Per the study methods: By means of reference gene primer amplification, nucleated cell counts were estimated. Measured with immunoSEQ multiplex PCR; TCRdb has only the in-frame clones, and not every one. That table gives V, J and clone size, and the DNA gave D and trimming. The table has about 80,000 clones, around four fifths seen once. Losses at the gene ends were 8 bases for V and 4 bases for J; bases not matched to a gene: 4. Germline CDR1 MNHNY, CDR2 SVGAGI (reference sequence). This CDR3 comprises 13 residues. V gene TRBV6-6 combines with J gene TRBJ2-3; TRBD2 aligns across 9 bases. This clonotype originated in a man older than 75 with active or convalescent COVID-19. The specimen was peripheral blood. The DNA of the CDR3 is TGTGCCAGCTGTCGCGGGGGGGCAGATACGCAGTATTTT. Its translation: CASCRGGADTQYF.